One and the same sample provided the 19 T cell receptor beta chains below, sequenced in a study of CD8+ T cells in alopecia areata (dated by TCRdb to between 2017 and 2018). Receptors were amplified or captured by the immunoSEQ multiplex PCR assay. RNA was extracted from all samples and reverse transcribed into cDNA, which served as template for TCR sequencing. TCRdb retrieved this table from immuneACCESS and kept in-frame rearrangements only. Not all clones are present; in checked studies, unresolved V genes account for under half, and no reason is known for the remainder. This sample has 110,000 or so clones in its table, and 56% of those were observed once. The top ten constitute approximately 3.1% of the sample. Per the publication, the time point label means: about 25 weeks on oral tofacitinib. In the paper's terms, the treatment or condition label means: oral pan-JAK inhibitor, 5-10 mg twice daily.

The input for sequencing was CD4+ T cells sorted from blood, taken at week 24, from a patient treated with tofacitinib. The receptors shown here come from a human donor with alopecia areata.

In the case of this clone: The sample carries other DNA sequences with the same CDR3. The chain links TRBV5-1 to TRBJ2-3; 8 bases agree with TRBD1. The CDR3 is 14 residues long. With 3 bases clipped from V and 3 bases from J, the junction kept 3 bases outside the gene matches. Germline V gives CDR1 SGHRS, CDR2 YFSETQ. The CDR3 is CASSSGQGTDTQYF. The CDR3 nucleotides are TGCGCCAGCAGCTCCGGACAGGGAACAGATACGCAGTATTTT.

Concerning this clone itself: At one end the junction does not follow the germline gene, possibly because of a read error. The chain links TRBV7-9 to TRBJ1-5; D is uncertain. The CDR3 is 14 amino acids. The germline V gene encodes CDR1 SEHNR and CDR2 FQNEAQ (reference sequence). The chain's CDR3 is CASSLGFGNQPQHF. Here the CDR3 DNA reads TGCGCCAGCAGCTTAGGATTCGGTAATCAGCCCCAGCATTTT.

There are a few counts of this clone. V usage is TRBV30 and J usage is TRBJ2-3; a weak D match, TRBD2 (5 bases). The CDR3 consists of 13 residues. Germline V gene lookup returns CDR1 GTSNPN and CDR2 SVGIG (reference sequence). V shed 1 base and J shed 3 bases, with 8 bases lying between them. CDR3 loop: CAWSERATDTQYF. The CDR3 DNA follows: TGTGCCTGGAGTGAGAGGGCGACAGATACGCAGTATTTT.

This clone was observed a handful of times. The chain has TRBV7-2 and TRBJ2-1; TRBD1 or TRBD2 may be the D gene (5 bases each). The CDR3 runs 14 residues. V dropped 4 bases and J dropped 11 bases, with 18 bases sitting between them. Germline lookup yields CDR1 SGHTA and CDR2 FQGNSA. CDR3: CASSSPGPAWKQFF. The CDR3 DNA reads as TGTGCCAGCAGCTCTCCGGGACCGGCCTGGAAGCAGTTCTTC.

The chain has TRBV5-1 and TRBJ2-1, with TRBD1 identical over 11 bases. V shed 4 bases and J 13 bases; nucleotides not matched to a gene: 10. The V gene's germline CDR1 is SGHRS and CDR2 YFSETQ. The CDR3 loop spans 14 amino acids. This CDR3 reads CASSPGQGAMEQFF. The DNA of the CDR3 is TGCGCCAGCAGCCCAGGACAGGGGGCGATGGAACAGTTCTTC.

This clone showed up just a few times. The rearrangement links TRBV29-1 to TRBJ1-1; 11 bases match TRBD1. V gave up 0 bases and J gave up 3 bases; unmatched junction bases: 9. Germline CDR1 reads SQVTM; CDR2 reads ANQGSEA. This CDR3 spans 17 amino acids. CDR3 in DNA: TGCAGCGTTGAAGAGTTGCGGGGGACAGGGGGAGACACTGAAGCTTTCTTT. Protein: CSVEELRGTGGDTEAFF.

The CDR3 nucleotides read TGCAGCGCCCGAAGGTCAGGGGAGGAGACCCAGTACTTC. Its translation: CSARRSGEETQYF. V gene TRBV29-1 combines with J gene TRBJ2-5; TRBD1 might be the D (6 bases). V shed 7 bases and J shed 5 bases, with 17 bases lying between them. This CDR3 spans 13 amino acids. CDR1 is SQVTM, CDR2 ANQGSEA, per germline.

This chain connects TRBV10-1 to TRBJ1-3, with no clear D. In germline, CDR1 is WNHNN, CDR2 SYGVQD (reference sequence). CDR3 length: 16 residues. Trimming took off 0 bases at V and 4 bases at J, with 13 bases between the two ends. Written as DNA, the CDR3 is TGCGCCAGCAGTGAGTCGTCGGGTACATCAGGAAACACCATATATTTT. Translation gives CASSESSGTSGNTIYF.

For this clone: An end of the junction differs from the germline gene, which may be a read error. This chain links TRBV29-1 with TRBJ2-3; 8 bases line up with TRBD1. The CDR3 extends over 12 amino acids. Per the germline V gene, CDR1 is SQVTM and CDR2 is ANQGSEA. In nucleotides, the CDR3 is TGCAGCGTTCAAGAAGGACAGGGAAGGGAGTATTTT. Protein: CSVQEGQGREYF.

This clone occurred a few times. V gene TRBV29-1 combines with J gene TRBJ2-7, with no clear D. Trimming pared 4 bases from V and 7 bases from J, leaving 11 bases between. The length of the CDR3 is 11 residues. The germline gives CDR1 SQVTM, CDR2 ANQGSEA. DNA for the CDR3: TGCAGCGTTGTATCTTACGCGGAGCAGTACTTC. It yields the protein CSVVSYAEQYF.

CDR3 loop: CASSEGVGTEAFF. The CDR3 coding sequence is TGTGCCAGTAGTGAGGGGGTAGGCACTGAAGCTTTCTTT. The genes are TRBV19 and TRBJ1-1; D might be TRBD1 (6 bases). The germline V gene has CDR1 LNHDA and CDR2 SQIVND (reference sequence). The CDR3 runs 13 residues. V was trimmed by 5 bases and J by 4 bases, leaving 11 bases between them.

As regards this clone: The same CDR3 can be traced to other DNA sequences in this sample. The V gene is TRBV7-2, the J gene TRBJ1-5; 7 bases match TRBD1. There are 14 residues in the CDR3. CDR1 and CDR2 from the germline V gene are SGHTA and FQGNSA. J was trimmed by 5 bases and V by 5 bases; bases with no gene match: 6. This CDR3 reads CASSPRQGDQPQHF. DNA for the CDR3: TGTGCCAGCAGCCCAAGACAGGGCGATCAGCCCCAGCATTTT. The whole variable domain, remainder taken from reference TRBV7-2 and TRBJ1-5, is GAGVSQSPSNKVTEKGKDVELRCDPISGHTALYWYRQSLGQGLEFLIYFQGNSAPDKSGLPSDRFSAERTGGSVSTLTIQRTQQEDSAVYLCASSPRQGDQPQHFGDGTRLSIL.

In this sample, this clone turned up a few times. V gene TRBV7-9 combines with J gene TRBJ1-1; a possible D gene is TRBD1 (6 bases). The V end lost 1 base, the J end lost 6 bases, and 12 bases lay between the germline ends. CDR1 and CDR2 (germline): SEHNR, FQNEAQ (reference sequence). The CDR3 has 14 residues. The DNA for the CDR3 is TGTGCCAGCAGCTTAGGGACAGCGCGGCCTGAAGCTTTCTTT. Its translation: CASSLGTARPEAFF.

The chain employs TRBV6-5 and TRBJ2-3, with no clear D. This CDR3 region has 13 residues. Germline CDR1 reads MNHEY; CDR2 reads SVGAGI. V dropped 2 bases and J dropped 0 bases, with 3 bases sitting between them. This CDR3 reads CASSYKSTDTQYF. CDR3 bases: TGTGCCAGCAGTTACAAGAGCACAGATACGCAGTATTTT.

Here the CDR3 DNA reads TGCAGTGCTAAGGTTGGAAACACCATATATTTT. Translation: CSAKVGNTIYF. The V and J genes are TRBV20-1 and TRBJ1-3; D is unresolved. Germline V gene lookup returns CDR1 DFQATT and CDR2 SNEGSKA (reference sequence). Trimming stripped 4 bases from V and 3 bases from J, with 4 bases between. CDR3 length: 11 residues.

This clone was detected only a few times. The CDR3 here is CASSQEGETSGGLGEQFF. The CDR3 bases are TGTGCCAGCAGCCAAGAGGGAGAGACTAGCGGAGGATTGGGTGAGCAGTTCTTC. The V gene is TRBV4-2, the J gene TRBJ2-1; the match to TRBD2 covers 9 bases. Germline V gives CDR1 LGHNA, CDR2 YNFKEQ. This CDR3 region has 18 residues. The junction had 15 bases not matched to a gene; V was cut back by 0 bases and J by 9 bases.

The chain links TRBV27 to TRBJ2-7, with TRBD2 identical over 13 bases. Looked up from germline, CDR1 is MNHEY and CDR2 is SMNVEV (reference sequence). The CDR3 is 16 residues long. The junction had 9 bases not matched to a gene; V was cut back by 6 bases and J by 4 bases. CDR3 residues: CASSLGLAGKYYEQYF. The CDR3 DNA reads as TGTGCCAGCAGCCTGGGACTAGCGGGGAAATATTACGAGCAGTACTTC.

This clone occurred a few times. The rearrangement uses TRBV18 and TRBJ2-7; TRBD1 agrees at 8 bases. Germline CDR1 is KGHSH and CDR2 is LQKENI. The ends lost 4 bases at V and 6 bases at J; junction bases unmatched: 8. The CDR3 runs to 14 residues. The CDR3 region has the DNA TGTGCCAGCTCACGGGCGAGGACAGGGTTCGAGCAGTACTTC. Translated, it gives CASSRARTGFEQYF. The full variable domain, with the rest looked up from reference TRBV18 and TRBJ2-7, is NAGVMQNPRHLVRRRGQEARLRCSPMKGHSHVYWYRQLPEEGLKFMVYLQKENIIDESGMPKERFSAEFPKEGPSILRIQQVVRGDSAAYFCASSRARTGFEQYFGPGTRLTVT.

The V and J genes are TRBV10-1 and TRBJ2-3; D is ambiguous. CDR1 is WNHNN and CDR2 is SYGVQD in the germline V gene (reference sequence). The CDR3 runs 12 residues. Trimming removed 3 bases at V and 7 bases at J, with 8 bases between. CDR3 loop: CASSDSMNTQYF. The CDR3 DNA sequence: TGCGCCAGCAGTGATAGTATGAATACGCAGTATTTT.